Included here is one T cell receptor beta chain sequence, with context. Its cognate antigen is unknown. TCRdb analysed the 5' RACE reads with MiXCR anew, one entry per CDR3 protein. The sample yields approximately 60,000 distinct CDR3 sequences, around a tenth seen once. This CDR3 contains 15 residues. With 4 bases removed from V and 3 bases from J, the gap between germline ends came to 16 bases. Per the germline V gene, CDR1 is SGHRS and CDR2 is YFSETQ. These data belong to a study of T-cell memory formation after mild COVID-19. Study-wide results and caveats: Contracting CD4+ clones sat mainly in CM and EM; CD8+ in EMRA.

The rearrangement uses TRBV5-1 and TRBJ1-1; D possibly corresponds to TRBD1 (5 bases). Sequenced sample: PBMCs or a T cell subset sorted from them (not recorded which). This clonotype was obtained from a man between 18 and 29 years old who had mild COVID-19 (a few samples of this study predate the infection). Cell type and time point are not known. Written as DNA, the CDR3 is TGCGCCAGCAGCCTTGATCGGTTAGGGGACACTGAAGCTTTCTTT. This sequence encodes CASSLDRLGDTEAFF.